This T cell receptor (beta chain) emerged from a study of cytotoxic CD8 clonotypes in ibrutinib-treated CLL. V lost 0 bases to trimming and J lost 1 base, with 13 bases between them. The CDR3 is made up of 17 amino acids. Germline V gene data show CDR1 as LGHNA and CDR2 as YSLEER. General study findings and limits: Circulating CD8+ T-cell counts were tracked by baseline clonality, which exceeded that of age-matched healthy donors. Sampling of sustained-remission and progressing patients occurred at differing times. Treatment saw public clonotypes, which were uncommon, either contract or stay stable.

Investigators sought sequencing depths of between 1 in 200,000 and 1 in 1 million T cells. This table comes from immunoSEQ multiplex PCR, and its TCRdb copy is limited to in-frame clones, with some not included. Among approximately 80,000 clones listed, more than 70% were seen once. A single count supports this clone. What it binds is unknown. The sample was PBMCs, taken before ibrutinib treatment. This sequence joins TRBV4-3 and TRBJ1-3, with D unresolved. The receptor comes from a human donor with chronic lymphocytic leukemia. CDR3 loop: CASSQDWLGRSGNTIYF. As DNA, the CDR3 is TGCGCCAGCAGCCAAGATTGGCTAGGGAGGTCTGGAAACACCATATATTTT.